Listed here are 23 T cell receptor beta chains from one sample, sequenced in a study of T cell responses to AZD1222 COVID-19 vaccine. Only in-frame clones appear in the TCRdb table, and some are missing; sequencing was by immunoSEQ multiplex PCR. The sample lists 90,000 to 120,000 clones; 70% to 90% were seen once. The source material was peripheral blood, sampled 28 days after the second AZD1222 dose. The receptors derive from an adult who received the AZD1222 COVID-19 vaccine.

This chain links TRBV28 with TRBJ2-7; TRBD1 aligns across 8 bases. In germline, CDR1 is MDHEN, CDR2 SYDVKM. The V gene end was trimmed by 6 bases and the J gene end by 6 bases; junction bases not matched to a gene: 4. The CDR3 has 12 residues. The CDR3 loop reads CASRSTGGEQYF. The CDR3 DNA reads TGTGCCAGCAGATCCACAGGGGGCGAGCAGTACTTC.

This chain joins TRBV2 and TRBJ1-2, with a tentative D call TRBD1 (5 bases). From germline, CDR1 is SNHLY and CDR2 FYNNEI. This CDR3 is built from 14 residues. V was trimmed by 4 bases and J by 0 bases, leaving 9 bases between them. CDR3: CASSVGVTNYGYTF. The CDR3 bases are TGTGCCAGCAGTGTGGGGGTAACTAACTATGGCTACACCTTC.

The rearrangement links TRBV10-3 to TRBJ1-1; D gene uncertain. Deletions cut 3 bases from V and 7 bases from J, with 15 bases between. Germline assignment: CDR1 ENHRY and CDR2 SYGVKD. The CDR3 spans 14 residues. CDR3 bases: TGTGCCATCAGTGATGTCCCGACGGACCGTGAAGCTTTCTTT. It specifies CAISDVPTDREAFF.

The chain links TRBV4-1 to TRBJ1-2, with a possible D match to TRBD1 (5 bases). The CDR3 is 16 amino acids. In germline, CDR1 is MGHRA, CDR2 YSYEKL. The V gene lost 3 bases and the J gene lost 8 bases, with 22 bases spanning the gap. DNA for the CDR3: TGCGCCAGCAGCCATTTACTCCGACGGGGGGAAGAGGGCTACACCTTC. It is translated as CASSHLLRRGEEGYTF.

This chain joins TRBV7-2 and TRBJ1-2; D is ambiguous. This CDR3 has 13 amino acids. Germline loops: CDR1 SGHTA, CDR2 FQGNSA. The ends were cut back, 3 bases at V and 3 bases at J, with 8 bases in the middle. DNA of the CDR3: TGTGCCAGCAGCTTCGACGGGGACTATGGCTACACCTTC. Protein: CASSFDGDYGYTF. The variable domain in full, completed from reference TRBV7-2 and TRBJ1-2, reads GAGVSQSPSNKVTEKGKDVELRCDPISGHTALYWYRQSLGQGLEFLIYFQGNSAPDKSGLPSDRFSAERTGGSVSTLTIQRTQQEDSAVYLCASSFDGDYGYTFGSGTRLTVV.

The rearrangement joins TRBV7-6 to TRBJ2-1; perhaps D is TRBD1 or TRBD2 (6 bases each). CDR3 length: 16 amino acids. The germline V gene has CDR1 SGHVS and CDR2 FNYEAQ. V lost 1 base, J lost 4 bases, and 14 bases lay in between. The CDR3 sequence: CASSLGSGAGYNEQFF. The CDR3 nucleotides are TGTGCCAGCAGCTTAGGGTCGGGGGCCGGGTACAATGAGCAGTTCTTC.

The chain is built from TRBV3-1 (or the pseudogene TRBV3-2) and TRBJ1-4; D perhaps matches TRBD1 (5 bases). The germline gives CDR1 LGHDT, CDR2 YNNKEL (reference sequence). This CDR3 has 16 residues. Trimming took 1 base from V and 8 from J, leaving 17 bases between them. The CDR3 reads CASSQGRAGRAEKLFF. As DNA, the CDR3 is TGTGCCAGCAGCCAAGGCCGGGCAGGGAGGGCAGAAAAACTGTTTTTT.

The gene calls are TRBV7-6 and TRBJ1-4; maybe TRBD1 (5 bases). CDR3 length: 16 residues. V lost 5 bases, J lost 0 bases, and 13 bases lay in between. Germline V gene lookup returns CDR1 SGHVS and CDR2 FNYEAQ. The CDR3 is CASSHAGGATNEKLFF. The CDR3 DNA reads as TGTGCCAGCAGCCACGCCGGGGGAGCAACTAATGAAAAACTGTTTTTT.

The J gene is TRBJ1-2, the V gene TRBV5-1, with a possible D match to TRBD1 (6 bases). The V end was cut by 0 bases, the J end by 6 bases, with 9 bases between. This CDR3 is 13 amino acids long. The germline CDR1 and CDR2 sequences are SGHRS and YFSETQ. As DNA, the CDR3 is TGCGCCAGCAGCTTGGTAGGGGGAGATGGCTACACCTTC. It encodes CASSLVGGDGYTF.

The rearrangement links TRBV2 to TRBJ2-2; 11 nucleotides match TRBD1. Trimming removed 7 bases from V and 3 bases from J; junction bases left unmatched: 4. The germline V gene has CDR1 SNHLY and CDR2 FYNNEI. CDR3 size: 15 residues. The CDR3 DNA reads TGTGCCAGCAAGGGACAGGGGGTCGACACCGGGGAGCTGTTTTTT. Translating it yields CASKGQGVDTGELFF.

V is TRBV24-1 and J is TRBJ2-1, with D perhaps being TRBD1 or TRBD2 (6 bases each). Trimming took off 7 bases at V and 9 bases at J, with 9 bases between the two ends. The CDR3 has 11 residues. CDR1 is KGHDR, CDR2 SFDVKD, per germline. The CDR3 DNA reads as TGTGCCACCAGCGAGGGGGGTGAGCAGTTCTTC. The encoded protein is CATSEGGEQFF.

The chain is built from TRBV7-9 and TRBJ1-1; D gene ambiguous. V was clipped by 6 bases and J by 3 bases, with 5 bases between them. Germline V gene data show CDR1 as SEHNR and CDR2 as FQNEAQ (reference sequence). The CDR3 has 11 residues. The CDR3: CASRDYTEAFF. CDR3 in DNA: TGTGCCAGCAGGGATTACACTGAAGCTTTCTTT.

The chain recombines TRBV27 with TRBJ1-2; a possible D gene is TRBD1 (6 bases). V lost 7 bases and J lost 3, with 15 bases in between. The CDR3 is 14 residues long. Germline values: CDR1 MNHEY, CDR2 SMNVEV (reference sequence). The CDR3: CASKRGGNDYGYTF. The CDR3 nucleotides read TGTGCCAGCAAGAGGGGGGGCAACGACTATGGCTACACCTTC.

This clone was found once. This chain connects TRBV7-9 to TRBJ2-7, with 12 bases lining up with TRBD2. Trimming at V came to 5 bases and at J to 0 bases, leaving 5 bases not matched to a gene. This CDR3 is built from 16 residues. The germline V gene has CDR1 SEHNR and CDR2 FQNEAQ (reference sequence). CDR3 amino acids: CASSRPTSGGSYEQYF. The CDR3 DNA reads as TGTGCCAGCAGCCGCCCGACTAGCGGGGGCTCCTACGAGCAGTACTTC.

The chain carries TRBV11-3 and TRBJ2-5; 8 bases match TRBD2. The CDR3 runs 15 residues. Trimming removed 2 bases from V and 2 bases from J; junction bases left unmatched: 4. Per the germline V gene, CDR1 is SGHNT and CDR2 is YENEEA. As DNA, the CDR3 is TGTGCCAGCAGCTTAAGCGGGGGTGTTCAAGAGACCCAGTACTTC. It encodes CASSLSGGVQETQYF. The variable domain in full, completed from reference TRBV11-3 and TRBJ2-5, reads EAGVVQSPRYKIIEKKQPVAFWCNPISGHNTLYWYLQNLGQGPELLIRYENEEAVDDSQLPKDRFSAERLKGVDSTLKIQPAELGDSAVYLCASSLSGGVQETQYFGPGTRLLVL.

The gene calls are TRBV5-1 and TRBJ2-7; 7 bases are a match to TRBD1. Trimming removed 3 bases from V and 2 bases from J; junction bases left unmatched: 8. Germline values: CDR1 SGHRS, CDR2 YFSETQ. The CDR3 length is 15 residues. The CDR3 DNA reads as TGCGCCAGCAGCTCAGGACAGGCCGGACCCTACGAGCAGTACTTC. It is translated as CASSSGQAGPYEQYF.

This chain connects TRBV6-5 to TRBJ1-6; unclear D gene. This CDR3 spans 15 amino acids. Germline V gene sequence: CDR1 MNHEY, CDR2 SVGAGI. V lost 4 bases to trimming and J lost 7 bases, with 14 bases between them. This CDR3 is CASSFDLQFNSPLHF. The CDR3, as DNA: TGTGCCAGCAGTTTCGACCTACAGTTCAATTCACCCCTCCACTTT.

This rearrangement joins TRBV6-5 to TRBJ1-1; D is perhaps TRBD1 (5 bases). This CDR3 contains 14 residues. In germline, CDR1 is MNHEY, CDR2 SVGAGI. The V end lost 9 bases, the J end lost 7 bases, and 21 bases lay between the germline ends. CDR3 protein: CASRTDRAKFEAFF. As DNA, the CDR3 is TGTGCCAGTAGAACCGACAGAGCGAAATTTGAAGCTTTCTTT.

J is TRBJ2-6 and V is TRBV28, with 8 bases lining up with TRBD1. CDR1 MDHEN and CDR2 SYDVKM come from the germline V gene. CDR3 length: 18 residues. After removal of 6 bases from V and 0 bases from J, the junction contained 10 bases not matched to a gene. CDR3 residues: CASRSLDRASSGANVLTF. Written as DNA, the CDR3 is TGTGCCAGCAGATCTTTGGACAGGGCAAGCTCTGGGGCCAACGTCCTGACTTTC.

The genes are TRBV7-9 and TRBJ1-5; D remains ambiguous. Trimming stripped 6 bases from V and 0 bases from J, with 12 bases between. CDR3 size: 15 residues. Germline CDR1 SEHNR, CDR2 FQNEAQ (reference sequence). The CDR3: CASSPDHYSNQPQHF. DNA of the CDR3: TGTGCCAGCAGTCCAGACCATTATAGCAATCAGCCCCAGCATTTT.

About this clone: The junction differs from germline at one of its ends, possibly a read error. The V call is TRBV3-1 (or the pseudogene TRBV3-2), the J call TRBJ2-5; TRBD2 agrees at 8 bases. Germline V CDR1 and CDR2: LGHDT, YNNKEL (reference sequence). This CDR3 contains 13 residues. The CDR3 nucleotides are TGCCTTCCTAGCGGGTATGTTCGGGAGACCCAGTACTTC. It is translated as CLPSGYVRETQYF.

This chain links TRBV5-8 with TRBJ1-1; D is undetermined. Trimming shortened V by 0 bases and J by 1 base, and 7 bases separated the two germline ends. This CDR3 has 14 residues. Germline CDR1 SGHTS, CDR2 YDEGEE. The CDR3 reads CASSLVQKNTEAFF. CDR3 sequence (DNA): TGTGCCAGCAGCTTGGTTCAGAAGAACACTGAAGCTTTCTTT.

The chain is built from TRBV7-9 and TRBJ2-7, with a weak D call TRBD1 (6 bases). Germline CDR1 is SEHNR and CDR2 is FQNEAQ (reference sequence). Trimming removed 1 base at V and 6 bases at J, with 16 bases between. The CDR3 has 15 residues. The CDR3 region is CASSLELGASSEQYF. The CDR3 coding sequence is TGTGCCAGCAGCTTAGAACTGGGGGCCTCCAGCGAGCAGTACTTC.